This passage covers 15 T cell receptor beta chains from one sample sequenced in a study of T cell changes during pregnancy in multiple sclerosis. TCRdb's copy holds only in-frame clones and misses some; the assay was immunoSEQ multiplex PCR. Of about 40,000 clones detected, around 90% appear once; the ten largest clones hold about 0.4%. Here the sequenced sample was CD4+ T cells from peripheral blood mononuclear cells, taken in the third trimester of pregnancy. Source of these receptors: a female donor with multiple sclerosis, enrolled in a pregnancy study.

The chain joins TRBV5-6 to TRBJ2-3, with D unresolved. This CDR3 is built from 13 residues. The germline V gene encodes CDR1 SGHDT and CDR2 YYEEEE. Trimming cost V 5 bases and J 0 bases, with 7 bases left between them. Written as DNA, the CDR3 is TGTGCCAGCAGACTATCGAGCACAGATACGCAGTATTTT. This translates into CASRLSSTDTQYF. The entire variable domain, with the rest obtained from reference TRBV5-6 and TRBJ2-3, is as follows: DAGVTQSPTHLIKTRGQQVTLRCSPKSGHDTVSWYQQALGQGPQFIFQYYEEEERQRGNFPDRFSGHQFPNYSSELNVNALLLGDSALYLCASRLSSTDTQYFGPGTRLTVL.

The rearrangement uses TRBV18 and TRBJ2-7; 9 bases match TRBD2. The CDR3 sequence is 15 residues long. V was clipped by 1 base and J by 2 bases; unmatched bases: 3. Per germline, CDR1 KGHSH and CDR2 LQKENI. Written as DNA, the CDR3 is TGTGCCAGCTCACCACAGGCGGGAGGGCCCTACGAGCAGTACTTC. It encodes CASSPQAGGPYEQYF. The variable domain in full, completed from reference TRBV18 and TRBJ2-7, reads NAGVMQNPRHLVRRRGQEARLRCSPMKGHSHVYWYRQLPEEGLKFMVYLQKENIIDESGMPKERFSAEFPKEGPSILRIQQVVRGDSAAYFCASSPQAGGPYEQYFGPGTRLTVT.

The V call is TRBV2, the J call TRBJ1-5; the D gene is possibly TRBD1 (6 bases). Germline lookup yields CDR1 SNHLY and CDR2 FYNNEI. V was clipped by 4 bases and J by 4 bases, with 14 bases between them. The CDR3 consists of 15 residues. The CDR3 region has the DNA TGTGCCAGCAGTGGGGCGGGGGGGCCTAATCAGCCCCAGCATTTT. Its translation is CASSGAGGPNQPQHF. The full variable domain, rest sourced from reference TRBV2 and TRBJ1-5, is EPEVTQTPSHQVTQMGQEVILRCVPISNHLYFYWYRQILGQKVEFLVSFYNNEISEKSEIFDDQFSVERPDGSNFTLKIRSTKLEDSAMYFCASSGAGGPNQPQHFGDGTRLSIL.

CDR3 sequence reads: CASSDSYGTSGYNEQFF. The CDR3 nucleotides are TGTGCCAGCAGTGACTCTTATGGGACTAGCGGATACAATGAGCAGTTCTTC. The V gene is TRBV6-4, the J gene TRBJ2-1, with TRBD2 identical over 11 bases. The ends lost 0 bases at V and 4 bases at J; junction bases unmatched: 5. Germline CDR1 MRHNA, CDR2 SNTAGT. CDR3 length equals 17 residues.

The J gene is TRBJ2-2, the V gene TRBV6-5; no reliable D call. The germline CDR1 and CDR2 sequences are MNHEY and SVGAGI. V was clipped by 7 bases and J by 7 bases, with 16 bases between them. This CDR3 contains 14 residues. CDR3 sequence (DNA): TGTGCCAGCACGAACCTCCTCGGTGTCGGGGAGCTGTTTTTT. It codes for CASTNLLGVGELFF.

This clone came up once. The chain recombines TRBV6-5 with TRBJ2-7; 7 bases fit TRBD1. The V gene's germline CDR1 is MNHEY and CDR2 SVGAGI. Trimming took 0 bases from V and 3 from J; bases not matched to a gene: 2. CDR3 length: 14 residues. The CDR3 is CASSYSGQLYEQYF. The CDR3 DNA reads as TGTGCCAGCAGTTACTCGGGACAGCTCTACGAGCAGTACTTC.

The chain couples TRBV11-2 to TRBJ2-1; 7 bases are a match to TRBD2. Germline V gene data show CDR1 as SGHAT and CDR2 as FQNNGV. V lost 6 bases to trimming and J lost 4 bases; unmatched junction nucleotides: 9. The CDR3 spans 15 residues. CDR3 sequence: CASSLPGLNYNEQFF. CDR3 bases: TGTGCCAGCAGTCTCCCGGGACTAAATTACAATGAGCAGTTCTTC.

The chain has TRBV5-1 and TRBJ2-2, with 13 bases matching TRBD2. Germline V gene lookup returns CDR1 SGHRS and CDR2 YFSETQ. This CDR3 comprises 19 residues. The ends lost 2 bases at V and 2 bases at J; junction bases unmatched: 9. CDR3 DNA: TGCGCCAGCAGCTTAGACGGGACTAGCGGGACTATTAACACCGGGGAGCTGTTTTTT. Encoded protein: CASSLDGTSGTINTGELFF.

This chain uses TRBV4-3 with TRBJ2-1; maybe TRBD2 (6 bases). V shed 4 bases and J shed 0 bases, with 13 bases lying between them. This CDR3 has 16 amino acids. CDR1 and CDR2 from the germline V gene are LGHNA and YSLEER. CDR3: CASSPGEGRSYNEQFF. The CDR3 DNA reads TGCGCCAGCAGCCCGGGAGAGGGTCGCTCCTACAATGAGCAGTTCTTC.

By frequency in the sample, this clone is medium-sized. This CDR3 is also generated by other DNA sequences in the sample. In DNA form, the CDR3 reads TGTGCCAGCAGTGAGACAGGGAACTATGGCTACACCTTC. Amino acid sequence: CASSETGNYGYTF. The rearrangement links TRBV6-4 to TRBJ1-2; 7 bases agree with TRBD1. V shed 3 bases, J shed 2 bases, and the junction held 0 bases outside the gene matches. CDR3 length: 13 residues. Germline CDR1 is MRHNA and CDR2 is SNTAGT.

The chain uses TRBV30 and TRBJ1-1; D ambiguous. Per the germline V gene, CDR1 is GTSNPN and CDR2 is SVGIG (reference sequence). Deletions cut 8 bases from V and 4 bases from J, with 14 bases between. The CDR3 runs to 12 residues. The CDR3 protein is CAHARGSTEAFF. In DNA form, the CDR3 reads TGTGCCCATGCACGGGGAAGCACTGAAGCTTTCTTT.

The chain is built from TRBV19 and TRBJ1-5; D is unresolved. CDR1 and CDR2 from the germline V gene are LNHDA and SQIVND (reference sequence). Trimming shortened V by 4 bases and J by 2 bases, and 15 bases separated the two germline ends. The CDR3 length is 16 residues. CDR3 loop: CASSNREARGNQPQHF. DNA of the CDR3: TGTGCCAGTAGTAACCGGGAGGCGCGGGGCAATCAGCCCCAGCATTTT.

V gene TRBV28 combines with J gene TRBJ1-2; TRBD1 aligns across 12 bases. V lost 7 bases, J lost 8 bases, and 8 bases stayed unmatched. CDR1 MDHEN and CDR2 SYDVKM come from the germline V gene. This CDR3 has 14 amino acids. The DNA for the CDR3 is TGTGCCAGCACCCGGGGACAGGGGGCGGGGGGCTACACCTTC. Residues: CASTRGQGAGGYTF.

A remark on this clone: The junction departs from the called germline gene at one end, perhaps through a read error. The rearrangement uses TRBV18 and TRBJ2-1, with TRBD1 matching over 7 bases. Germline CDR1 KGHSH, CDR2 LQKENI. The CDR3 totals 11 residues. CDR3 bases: TGTGCCAGCTCAGCCGACAGGGAAGATATCTTC. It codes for CASSADREDIF.

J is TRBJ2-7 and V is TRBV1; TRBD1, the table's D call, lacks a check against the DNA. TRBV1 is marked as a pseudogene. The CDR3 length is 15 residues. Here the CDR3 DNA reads TGCACCAGCAACTCTCTGGGGGCGGCCAACGACGAGCAGTACTTC. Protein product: CTSNSLGAANDEQYF.